Listed here are 27 T cell receptor beta chains from one sample, sequenced in a study of blood T cell repertoires in COVID-19. The assay was immunoSEQ multiplex PCR, and TCRdb's table has in-frame clones only and misses some. The table has approximately 31,000 clones, around 86% seen once. Sequencing was carried out using peripheral blood. These receptor sequences come from an elderly woman with active or convalescent COVID-19.

V gene TRBV7-2 combines with J gene TRBJ1-4; maybe TRBD1 (6 bases). CDR3 size: 15 residues. The ends were cut back, 5 bases at V and 3 bases at J, with 13 bases in the middle. Germline CDR1 and CDR2: SGHTA and FQGNSA. This CDR3 is CASSVRTASNEKLFF. The CDR3, as DNA: TGTGCCAGCAGCGTGCGGACAGCTTCTAATGAAAAACTGTTTTTT.

The CDR3 DNA follows: TGTGCCAGCAGTGTTTCCCCTCGGGGGGCCAACAATGAGCAGTTCTTC. It translates to CASSVSPRGANNEQFF. The chain employs TRBV2 and TRBJ2-1; TRBD2 might be the D (7 bases). The germline gives CDR1 SNHLY, CDR2 FYNNEI. Between the trimmed V and J ends, which lost 4 bases and 5 bases, there was a span of 18 bases. This CDR3 contains 16 residues.

The rearrangement uses TRBV2 and TRBJ2-3, with D hard to call. The germline V gene has CDR1 SNHLY and CDR2 FYNNEI. The CDR3 is 14 amino acids. V lost 4 bases and J 6 bases, leaving 14 bases between the germline ends. The CDR3 loop reads CASSASSATDTQYF. CDR3 sequence (DNA): TGTGCCAGCAGTGCATCTAGTGCGACCGATACGCAGTATTTT.

The gene calls are TRBV6-5 and TRBJ1-1, with 7 bases identical to TRBD1. The length of the CDR3 is 14 residues. Germline values: CDR1 MNHEY, CDR2 SVGAGI. The V gene end was trimmed by 2 bases and the J gene end by 5 bases; junction bases not matched to a gene: 5. CDR3: CASSYLRQGTEAFF. CDR3 nucleotide sequence: TGTGCCAGCAGTTACCTACGACAGGGTACTGAAGCTTTCTTT.

The J gene is TRBJ1-5, the V gene TRBV9, with 7 nucleotides matching TRBD1. J gave up 1 base and V 0 bases, and 1 base lay outside the gene matches. Per the germline V gene, CDR1 is SGDLS and CDR2 is YYNGEE. The CDR3 length is 15 residues. The CDR3 loop reads CASSVARGSNQPQHF. CDR3 DNA: TGTGCCAGCAGCGTAGCCAGGGGGAGCAATCAGCCCCAGCATTTT.

V usage is TRBV5-1 and J usage is TRBJ2-2; 10 nucleotides agree with TRBD2. V was pared by 4 bases and J by 5 bases, with 5 bases of the junction left unmatched. This CDR3 is built from 15 residues. Per germline, CDR1 SGHRS and CDR2 YFSETQ. The CDR3: CASSDGTSVTGELFF. The CDR3 DNA follows: TGCGCCAGCAGCGACGGGACTAGCGTTACCGGGGAGCTGTTTTTT. The complete variable domain, with remaining parts taken from reference TRBV5-1 and TRBJ2-2, reads KAGVTQTPRYLIKTRGQQVTLSCSPISGHRSVSWYQQTPGQGLQFLFEYFSETQRNKGNFPGRFSGRQFSNSRSEMNVSTLELGDSALYLCASSDGTSVTGELFFGEGSRLTVL.

This clone was observed a few times. This sequence joins TRBV5-1 and TRBJ2-7; 9 nucleotides line up with TRBD1. Unmatched junction bases numbered 12, after V lost 2 bases and J lost 9 bases. The germline V gene encodes CDR1 SGHRS and CDR2 YFSETQ. CDR3 length: 15 amino acids. CDR3: CASSLAGQGRAGQYF. The CDR3 nucleotides are TGCGCCAGCAGCTTAGCTGGACAGGGGAGAGCGGGGCAGTACTTC.

The rearrangement uses TRBV2 and TRBJ1-1, with D unclear. V dropped 10 bases and J dropped 0 bases, with 12 bases sitting between them. The CDR3 runs to 13 residues. Germline-derived CDR1 and CDR2 are SNHLY and FYNNEI. The chain's CDR3 is CATSYYMNTEAFF. CDR3 nucleotide sequence: TGTGCCACCTCATACTACATGAACACTGAAGCTTTCTTT.

The chain recombines TRBV27 with TRBJ1-4; the match to TRBD1 covers 7 bases. The junction had 8 bases not matched to a gene; V was cut back by 5 bases and J by 5 bases. Looked up from germline, CDR1 is MNHEY and CDR2 is SMNVEV (reference sequence). This CDR3 spans 15 amino acids. The CDR3 DNA is TGTGCCAGCAGTCTTGCGATGACAGGGAATGAAAAACTGTTTTTT. It translates to CASSLAMTGNEKLFF.

This sequence joins TRBV5-4 and TRBJ2-7, with TRBD2 identical over 15 bases. CDR1 and CDR2 (germline): SGHNT, YYREEE (reference sequence). Losses at the gene ends were 4 bases for V and 6 bases for J; bases not matched to a gene: 11. This CDR3 comprises 17 residues. CDR3 loop: CASSRGLAGGPRGEQYF. Here the CDR3 DNA reads TGTGCCAGCAGCAGGGGACTAGCGGGGGGTCCGCGTGGCGAGCAGTACTTC.

The chain links TRBV29-1 to TRBJ2-1; 10 bases fit TRBD1. J lost 7 bases, V lost 3 bases, and 9 bases had no gene match. There are 15 residues in the CDR3. CDR1 is SQVTM, CDR2 ANQGSEA, per germline. CDR3 nucleotide sequence: TGCAGCGTTGAGGGTAGGGACAGGGGCGAAAATGAGCAGTTCTTC. It codes for CSVEGRDRGENEQFF.

This clone appeared a single time. J is TRBJ1-5 and V is TRBV21-1; the D call in the table, TRBD1, was not verified against the DNA. TRBV21-1 is given as a pseudogene. This CDR3 spans 14 amino acids. The CDR3 region has the DNA TGTGCCAGTCAAAGGACAGGGGGCACTCAGCCCCAGCATTTT. Translation: CASQRTGGTQPQHF.

The sample holds one count of this clone. The chain is built from TRBV12-5 and TRBJ1-4, with no clear D. Germline CDR1 is LGHNT and CDR2 is FRNRAP. Trimming pared 4 bases from V and 6 bases from J, leaving 9 bases between. The CDR3 consists of 13 residues. CDR3 in DNA: TGTGCTAGTGGTTCGCAGGCCGATGAAAAACTGTTTTTT. This sequence encodes CASGSQADEKLFF.

The chain has TRBV10-3 and TRBJ2-1, with TRBD1 matching over 11 bases. The CDR3 has 14 residues. Germline trimming cut 3 bases from V and 9 bases from J; bases unmatched to any gene: 4. Germline assignment: CDR1 ENHRY and CDR2 SYGVKD. CDR3 nucleotides: TGTGCCATCAGTGAAACGGACAGGGGGCTTGAGCAGTTCTTC. Protein sequence: CAISETDRGLEQFF.

This clone was seen a handful of times. The chain has TRBV23-1 and TRBJ2-3; TRBD1 is a possible D gene (6 bases). TRBV23-1 is reported as an ORF; its role is uncertain. V lost 2 bases, J lost 2 bases, and 20 bases lay in between. The CDR3 loop spans 18 amino acids. CDR3 in DNA: TGCGCCAGCAGTCAAACGTACAGGGTAATTGGTCCCACAGATACGCAGTATTTT. This gives the protein CASSQTYRVIGPTDTQYF.

The V gene is TRBV14, the J gene TRBJ1-4; perhaps TRBD1 as D (6 bases). Trimming left V 0 bases short and J 7 bases short, with 12 bases between. There are 15 residues in the CDR3. Germline loops: CDR1 SGHDN, CDR2 FVKESK. This CDR3 is CASSQDAGAREKLFF. CDR3 in DNA: TGTGCCAGCAGCCAAGACGCGGGGGCGCGTGAAAAACTGTTTTTT.

This chain links TRBV9 with TRBJ2-1; possibly TRBD2 for D (6 bases). Trimming removed 3 bases from V and 8 bases from J, with 15 bases in between. Per germline, CDR1 SGDLS and CDR2 YYNGEE. The CDR3 is 14 amino acids. The CDR3 bases are TGTGCCAGCAGCGCGGGGGTCCATCACGATGAGCAGTTCTTC. This encodes CASSAGVHHDEQFF. Full variable domain (missing parts from reference TRBV9 and TRBJ2-1): DSGVTQTPKHLITATGQRVTLRCSPRSGDLSVYWYQQSLDQGLQFLIQYYNGEERAKGNILERFSAQQFPDLHSELNLSSLELGDSALYFCASSAGVHHDEQFFGPGTRLTVL.

The DNA for the CDR3 is TGCGCCAGCAGCGACAGCGGGAGCTCCTACAATGAGCAGTTCTTC. Protein sequence: CASSDSGSSYNEQFF. The V and J genes are TRBV4-3 and TRBJ2-1, with 8 bases matching TRBD2. Germline V gives CDR1 LGHNA, CDR2 YSLEER. This CDR3 has 15 residues. V shed 5 bases and J 0 bases; nucleotides not matched to a gene: 3.

The V gene is TRBV5-1, the J gene TRBJ2-5; D unclear. The CDR3 totals 16 residues. V was pared by 1 base and J by 1 base, with 14 bases between. Germline V gene data show CDR1 as SGHRS and CDR2 as YFSETQ. CDR3 in DNA: TGCGCCAGCAGCTTGCGGGTTGGTGGTGCCCAAGAGACCCAGTACTTC. Protein product: CASSLRVGGAQETQYF.

This clone came up a few times. The chain employs TRBV9 and TRBJ1-6; tentative D call: TRBD1 (6 bases). The CDR3 runs to 14 residues. In germline, CDR1 is SGDLS, CDR2 YYNGEE. V lost 3 bases to trimming and J lost 7 bases, with 11 bases between them. CDR3 residues: CASSGDTPNSPLHF. The CDR3 DNA reads as TGTGCCAGCAGCGGGGACACGCCGAATTCACCCCTCCACTTT. Variable domain in full (rest from reference TRBV9 and TRBJ1-6): DSGVTQTPKHLITATGQRVTLRCSPRSGDLSVYWYQQSLDQGLQFLIQYYNGEERAKGNILERFSAQQFPDLHSELNLSSLELGDSALYFCASSGDTPNSPLHFGNGTRLTVT.

V is TRBV2 and J is TRBJ2-3, with no clear D. In germline, CDR1 is SNHLY, CDR2 FYNNEI. Trimming cost V 7 bases and J 6 bases, with 8 bases left between them. The CDR3 is 11 amino acids. Here the CDR3 DNA reads TGTGCCAGCACCTCCCGGGATACGCAGTATTTT. Translating gives CASTSRDTQYF.

The gene calls are TRBV7-2 and TRBJ2-5; D may be TRBD2 (5 bases). The CDR3 contains 13 residues. Germline V CDR1 and CDR2: SGHTA, FQGNSA. V gave up 3 bases and J gave up 5 bases, with 10 bases separating them. For the CDR3, the DNA is TGTGCCAGCAGCTTTGCCGGGAAGGAGACCCAGTACTTC. The encoded protein is CASSFAGKETQYF.

The J gene is TRBJ1-5, the V gene TRBV6-1; possible D gene TRBD1, 6 bases. CDR1 is MNHNS, CDR2 SASEGT, per germline. V was cut by 0 bases and J by 6 bases, with 12 bases left in between. This CDR3 comprises 15 residues. CDR3 nucleotide sequence: TGTGCCAGCAGTGAAGCCCAGGGGCCGAGTCAGCCCCAGCATTTT. It is translated as CASSEAQGPSQPQHF.

The rearrangement links TRBV2 to TRBJ2-7, with 15 bases matching TRBD2. Per the germline V gene, CDR1 is SNHLY and CDR2 is FYNNEI. The J segment lost 2 bases and the V segment lost 6 bases, leaving 2 bases of the junction unmatched. This CDR3 has 15 residues. The DNA of the CDR3 is TGTGCCAGCAGGCGGACTAGCGGGAGGGCCTACGAGCAGTACTTC. Translating gives CASRRTSGRAYEQYF. Using reference TRBV2 and TRBJ2-7 for the parts outside the CDR3, the full variable domain is EPEVTQTPSHQVTQMGQEVILRCVPISNHLYFYWYRQILGQKVEFLVSFYNNEISEKSEIFDDQFSVERPDGSNFTLKIRSTKLEDSAMYFCASRRTSGRAYEQYFGPGTRLTVT.

The chain is built from TRBV10-3 and TRBJ1-1, with D perhaps matching TRBD1 (5 bases). Trimming removed 3 bases at V and 5 bases at J, with 10 bases between. CDR3 size: 13 residues. Germline loops: CDR1 ENHRY, CDR2 SYGVKD. The CDR3 sequence is CAISEWQGTEAFF. CDR3 DNA: TGTGCCATCAGTGAATGGCAGGGTACTGAAGCTTTCTTT.

The chain combines TRBV7-9 with TRBJ2-3; D may be TRBD1 (5 bases). V gave up 4 bases and J gave up 7 bases, with 18 bases separating them. Germline V CDR1 and CDR2: SEHNR, FQNEAQ (reference sequence). The CDR3 consists of 15 residues. The CDR3 DNA is TGTGCCAGCAGCTCCGGCCAGGGTTTTCTATATACGCAGTATTTT. Amino acid sequence: CASSSGQGFLYTQYF.

The chain couples TRBV5-4 to TRBJ1-2, with D possibly TRBD1 on 6 matching bases. The germline V gene encodes CDR1 SGHNT and CDR2 YYREEE (reference sequence). V lost 5 bases and J 6 bases, leaving 14 bases between the germline ends. This CDR3 region has 13 residues. The DNA for the CDR3 is TGTGCCAGCAGTCGCCCAGGGGCGGATGGCTACACCTTC. This translates into CASSRPGADGYTF.